The 18 T cell receptor beta chains reported below all come from one sample, sequenced in a study of identical twins. TCRdb re-derived calls from the 5' RACE reads in MiXCR, one entry per CDR3 protein. The data contain just under 650,000 distinct CDR3 sequences, around 7.5% of them singletons. These data also formed part of another study, on yellow fever vaccine responses in identical twins.

Sequences were obtained from PBMCs. These receptors came from a woman in her late teens or twenties in good health.

The chain joins TRBV29-1 to TRBJ2-1; 11 bases line up with TRBD1. This CDR3 contains 14 residues. Trimming cost V 6 bases and J 6 bases; bases outside gene matches: 7. From germline, CDR1 is SQVTM and CDR2 ANQGSEA. CDR3 sequence (DNA): TGCAGCGTGCGCTCCGGGACAGGGGGCAATGAGCAGTTCTTC. Protein: CSVRSGTGGNEQFF.

The chain carries TRBV3-1 and TRBJ2-5; 10 nucleotides agree with TRBD2. The length of the CDR3 is 14 residues. Trimming removed 7 bases from V and 3 bases from J; junction bases left unmatched: 5. Germline-derived CDR1 and CDR2 are LGHDT and YNNKEL (reference sequence). CDR3 coding DNA: TGTGCCAGCATCTCAACTAGCGGGGAAGAGACCCAGTACTTC. The encoded protein is CASISTSGEETQYF.

This clonotype occurred a few times. The chain has TRBV4-1 and TRBJ2-1, with 10 positions matching TRBD1. CDR3 size: 16 residues. J gave up 5 bases and V 5 bases, and 9 bases lay outside the gene matches. In germline, CDR1 is MGHRA, CDR2 YSYEKL. The CDR3 loop is CASSTQTGGYDNEQFF. The CDR3 nucleotides read TGCGCCAGCAGCACCCAGACAGGGGGCTACGACAATGAGCAGTTCTTC.

In this sample, this clonotype turned up a few times. V gene TRBV2 combines with J gene TRBJ2-7, with D hard to call. The V gene's germline CDR1 is SNHLY and CDR2 FYNNEI. V was cut by 4 bases and J by 2 bases, with 9 bases left in between. This CDR3 spans 13 amino acids. As DNA, the CDR3 is TGTGCCAGCAGTGTCCAGAATACCTACGAGCAGTACGTC. This encodes CASSVQNTYEQYV.

For this clonotype: A clone one base away is much larger, so this may be a read error. The V gene is TRBV3-2, the J gene TRBJ2-1; the table's D call, TRBD2, has no DNA check behind it. TRBV3-2 is given as a pseudogene. The CDR3 is 16 amino acids. The CDR3 DNA is TGTGCCTGCAGCCAAGGACGGGGCGGGAGCTACAATGAGCAGTTCTTC. Translating it yields CACSQGRGGSYNEQFF.

In its sample, this clonotype was seen many times. The chain recombines TRBV5-4 with TRBJ1-2; D gene ambiguous. V shed 4 bases and J shed 5 bases, with 9 bases lying between them. The CDR3 spans 12 residues. The germline V gene encodes CDR1 SGHNT and CDR2 YYREEE (reference sequence). DNA for the CDR3: TGTGCCAGCAGCCAGACCCTTTATGGCTACACCTTC. It yields the protein CASSQTLYGYTF.

The J gene is TRBJ1-3, the V gene TRBV14; no clear D. The V gene's germline CDR1 is SGHDN and CDR2 FVKESK. Deletions cut 1 base from V and 6 bases from J, with 7 bases between. CDR3 size: 13 residues. CDR3 sequence reads: CASSQVGANTIYF. CDR3 DNA: TGTGCCAGCAGCCAAGTAGGAGCAAACACCATATATTTT. Full variable domain (missing parts from reference TRBV14 and TRBJ1-3): EAGVTQFPSHSVIEKGQTVTLRCDPISGHDNLYWYRRVMGKEIKFLLHFVKESKQDESGMPNNRFLAERTGGTYSTLKVQPAELEDSGVYFCASSQVGANTIYFGEGSWLTVV.

The rearrangement links TRBV2 to TRBJ2-5; possible D gene TRBD2, 6 bases. Trimming took off 7 bases at V and 0 bases at J, with 9 bases between the two ends. Germline assignment: CDR1 SNHLY and CDR2 FYNNEI. The CDR3 is 13 amino acids. CDR3 nucleotide sequence: TGTGCCAGCATCGGGGGAGACCAAGAGACCCAGTACTTC. Protein product: CASIGGDQETQYF.

About this clonotype itself: A read error may be the cause here, since a much bigger clone is one base away. The chain couples TRBV20-1 to TRBJ2-3, with TRBD2 matching 7 bases. Germline V gives CDR1 DFQATT, CDR2 SNEGSKA (reference sequence). This CDR3 is built from 19 residues. The CDR3 loop reads CCARDGSSGDGPSTDTQYF. As DNA, the CDR3 is TGCTGTGCTAGAGATGGGTCTAGCGGAGATGGTCCTAGCACAGATACGCAGTATTTT.

This clonotype was picked up many times. The DNA for the CDR3 is TGTGCCAGCAGAACAACTACTAGCGGGGGCAGCCTGCAGTATTTT. This translates into CASRTTTSGGSLQYF. The chain has TRBV6-1 and TRBJ2-3; 11 bases line up with TRBD2. With 6 bases clipped from V and 11 bases from J, the junction kept 13 bases outside the gene matches. CDR3 length equals 15 residues. CDR1 is MNHNS, CDR2 SASEGT, per germline.

This clonotype turned up a few times. The CDR3: CAISEGTGAYIRSGANVLTF. Written as DNA, the CDR3 is TGTGCCATCAGTGAAGGGACAGGGGCCTACATTCGCTCTGGGGCCAACGTCCTGACTTTC. The chain recombines TRBV10-3 with TRBJ2-6, with 10 positions matching TRBD1. The germline CDR1 and CDR2 sequences are ENHRY and SYGVKD. The CDR3 has 20 amino acids. The trim removed 3 bases at V and 0 bases at J, leaving 11 bases unmatched.

The table lists this clonotype with a count of one. CDR3 DNA: TGCTCAGGGGAGGGACAGGGGACCGCGGGGAGGGGGTTTGAGCAGTTCTTC. This codes for CSGEGQGTAGRGFEQFF. The chain is built from TRBV20-1 and TRBJ2-1, with 10 positions matching TRBD1. Germline lookup yields CDR1 DFQATT and CDR2 SNEGSKA (reference sequence). CDR3 length: 17 amino acids.

There are a few counts of this clonotype. The chain carries TRBV7-2 and TRBJ1-4; unclear D gene. This CDR3 is 14 amino acids long. The ends were cut back, 2 bases at V and 5 bases at J, with 9 bases in the middle. The germline gives CDR1 SGHTA, CDR2 FQGNSA. The CDR3 loop reads CASSLRTSNEKLFF. The CDR3 nucleotides read TGTGCCAGCAGCTTACGGACTTCGAATGAAAAACTGTTTTTT.

This chain uses TRBV20-1 with TRBJ1-2, with 7 bases fitting TRBD1. CDR1 DFQATT and CDR2 SNEGSKA come from the germline V gene (reference sequence). The CDR3 runs 14 residues. Losses at the gene ends were 0 bases for V and 4 bases for J; bases not matched to a gene: 5. The CDR3, as DNA: TGCAGTGCTAGAGATCCGGACAGGATCTATGGCTACACCTTC. This encodes CSARDPDRIYGYTF.

This clonotype was picked up many times. V gene TRBV24-1 combines with J gene TRBJ2-7; 14 bases are shared with TRBD2. The CDR3 spans 16 residues. In germline, CDR1 is KGHDR, CDR2 SFDVKD. The V and J ends lost 4 bases and 0 bases, in that order; junction bases with no gene match: 1. This chain's CDR3 is CATSEGTSGSSYEQYF. CDR3 bases: TGTGCCACCAGTGAAGGGACTAGCGGGAGCTCCTACGAGCAGTACTTC.

Many counts were recorded for this clonotype. The V call is TRBV14, the J call TRBJ2-1; 9 positions match TRBD1. The J segment lost 5 bases and the V segment lost 1 base, leaving 9 bases of the junction unmatched. Looked up from germline, CDR1 is SGHDN and CDR2 is FVKESK. There are 17 residues in the CDR3. The CDR3 loop is CASSQVNRGLSHNEQFF. CDR3 sequence (DNA): TGTGCCAGCAGCCAAGTTAACAGGGGGCTTTCCCACAATGAGCAGTTCTTC.

In its sample, this clonotype was seen many times. The CDR3 nucleotides are TGTGCCAGCAGTGATGAACAGACAGGCAATGAAAAACTGTTTTTT. Translated, it gives CASSDEQTGNEKLFF. This chain uses TRBV2 with TRBJ1-4; D perhaps matches TRBD1 (6 bases). The germline gives CDR1 SNHLY, CDR2 FYNNEI. CDR3 length equals 15 residues. Trimming cost V 3 bases and J 5 bases, with 13 bases left between them.

This clonotype was counted ten times or more. The chain is built from TRBV6-2 or TRBV6-3 and TRBJ2-7; tentative D call: TRBD1 (6 bases). Germline lookup yields CDR1 MNHEY and CDR2 SVGEGT. The CDR3 sequence is 13 residues long. V dropped 2 bases and J dropped 3 bases, with 8 bases sitting between them. CDR3 sequence reads: CASSYRDNYEQYF. In nucleotides, the CDR3 is TGTGCCAGCAGTTACCGGGACAACTACGAGCAGTACTTC.